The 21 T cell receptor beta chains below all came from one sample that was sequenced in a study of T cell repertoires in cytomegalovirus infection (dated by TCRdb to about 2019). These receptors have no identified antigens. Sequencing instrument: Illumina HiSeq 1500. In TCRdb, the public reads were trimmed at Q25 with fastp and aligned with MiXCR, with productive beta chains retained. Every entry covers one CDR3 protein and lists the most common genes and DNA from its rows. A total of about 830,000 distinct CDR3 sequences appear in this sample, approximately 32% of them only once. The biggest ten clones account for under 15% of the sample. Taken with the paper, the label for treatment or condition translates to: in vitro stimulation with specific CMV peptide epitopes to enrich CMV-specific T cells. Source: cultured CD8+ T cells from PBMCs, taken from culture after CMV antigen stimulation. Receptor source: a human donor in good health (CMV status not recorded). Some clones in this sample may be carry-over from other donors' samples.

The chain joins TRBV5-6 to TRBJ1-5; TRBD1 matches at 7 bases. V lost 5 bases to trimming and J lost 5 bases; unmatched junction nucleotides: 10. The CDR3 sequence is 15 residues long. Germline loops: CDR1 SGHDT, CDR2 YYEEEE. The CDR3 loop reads CASSLFRQGYQPQHF. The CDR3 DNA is TGTGCCAGCAGTCTTTTCCGACAGGGTTATCAGCCCCAGCATTTT.

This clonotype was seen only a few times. CDR3 DNA: TGTGCCACCAGTGACATCGGACTAGCGGGGGCCGGGAATGAGCAGTTCTTC. This gives the protein CATSDIGLAGAGNEQFF. The chain employs TRBV24-1 and TRBJ2-1; the match to TRBD2 covers 13 bases. Germline lookup yields CDR1 KGHDR and CDR2 SFDVKD. The V segment lost 4 bases and the J segment 7 bases; nucleotides outside the gene matches: 9. The length of the CDR3 is 17 residues.

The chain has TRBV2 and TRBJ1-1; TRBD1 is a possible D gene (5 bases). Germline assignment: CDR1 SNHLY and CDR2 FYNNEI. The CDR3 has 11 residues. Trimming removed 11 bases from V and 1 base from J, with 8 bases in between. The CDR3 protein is CAGAPNTEAFF. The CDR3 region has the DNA TGTGCCGGGGCACCGAACACTGAAGCTTTCTTT.

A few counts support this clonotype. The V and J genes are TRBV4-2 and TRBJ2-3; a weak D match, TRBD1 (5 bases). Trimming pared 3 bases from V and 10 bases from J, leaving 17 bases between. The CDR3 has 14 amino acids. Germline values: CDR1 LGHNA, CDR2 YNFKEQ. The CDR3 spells CASSQPGRGNAQYF. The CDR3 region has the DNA TGTGCCAGCAGCCAGCCTGGAAGGGGCAATGCGCAGTATTTT.

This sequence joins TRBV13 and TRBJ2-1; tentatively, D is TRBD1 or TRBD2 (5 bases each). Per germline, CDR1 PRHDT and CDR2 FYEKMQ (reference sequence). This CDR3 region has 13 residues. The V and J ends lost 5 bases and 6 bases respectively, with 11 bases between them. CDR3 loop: CASSPSGLNEQFF. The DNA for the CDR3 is TGTGCCAGCAGCCCGTCGGGGCTCAATGAGCAGTTCTTC.

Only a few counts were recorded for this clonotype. The CDR3 DNA reads TGTGCCAGCAGCGGGGGACCGAGCACTGAAGCTTTCTTT. As protein: CASSGGPSTEAFF. The V call is TRBV11-3, the J call TRBJ1-1; D might be TRBD1 (5 bases). The CDR3 contains 13 residues. The germline V gene has CDR1 SGHNT and CDR2 YENEEA. Trimming took 5 bases from V and 4 from J, leaving 11 bases between them.

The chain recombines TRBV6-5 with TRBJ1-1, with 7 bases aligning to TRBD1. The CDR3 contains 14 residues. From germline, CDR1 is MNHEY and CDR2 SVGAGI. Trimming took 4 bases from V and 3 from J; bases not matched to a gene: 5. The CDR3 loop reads CASSFTRGYTEAFF. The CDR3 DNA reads TGTGCCAGCAGTTTTACCAGGGGGTACACTGAAGCTTTCTTT.

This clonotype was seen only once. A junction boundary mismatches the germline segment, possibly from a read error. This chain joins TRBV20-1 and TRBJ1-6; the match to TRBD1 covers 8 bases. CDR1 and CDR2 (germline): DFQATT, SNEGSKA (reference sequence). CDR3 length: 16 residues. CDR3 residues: CSASAPGQAYNSPLHF. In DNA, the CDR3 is TGCAGTGCTAGCGCTCCGGGACAGGCGTATAATTCACCCCTTCACTTT.

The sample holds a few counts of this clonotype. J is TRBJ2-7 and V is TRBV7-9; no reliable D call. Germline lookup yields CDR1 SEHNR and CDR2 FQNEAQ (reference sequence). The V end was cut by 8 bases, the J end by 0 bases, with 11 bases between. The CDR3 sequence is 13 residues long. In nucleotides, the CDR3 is TGTGCCAGCTCCCCAGAGCTCTCCTACGAGCAGTACTTC. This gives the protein CASSPELSYEQYF.

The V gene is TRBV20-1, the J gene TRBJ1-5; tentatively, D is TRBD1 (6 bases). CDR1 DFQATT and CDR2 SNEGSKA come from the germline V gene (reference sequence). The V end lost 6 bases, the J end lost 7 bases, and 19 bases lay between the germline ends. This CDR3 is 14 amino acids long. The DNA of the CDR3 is TGCAGTGCCACGACAGGAACCCGAGGGCAGCCCCAGCATTTT. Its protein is CSATTGTRGQPQHF.

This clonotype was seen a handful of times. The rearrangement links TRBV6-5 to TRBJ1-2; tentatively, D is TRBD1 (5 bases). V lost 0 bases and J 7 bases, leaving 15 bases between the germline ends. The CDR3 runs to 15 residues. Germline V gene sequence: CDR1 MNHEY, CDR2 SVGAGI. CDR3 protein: CASSYSKGNPTGYTF. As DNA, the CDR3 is TGTGCCAGCAGTTACTCGAAGGGGAATCCCACTGGCTACACCTTC.

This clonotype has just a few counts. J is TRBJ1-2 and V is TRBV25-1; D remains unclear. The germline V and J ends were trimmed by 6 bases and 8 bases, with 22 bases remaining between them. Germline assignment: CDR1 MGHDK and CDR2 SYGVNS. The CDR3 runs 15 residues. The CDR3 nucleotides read TGTGCCAGCAGCCAAACCCCGGGCCGCGAGGAGGGCTACACCTTC. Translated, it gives CASSQTPGREEGYTF.

The CDR3 nucleotides read TGTGCCAGCAGTTACCTATCGGGGGGGCAAGACTATGGCTACACCTTC. This encodes CASSYLSGGQDYGYTF. The genes are TRBV6-5 and TRBJ1-2; tentatively, D is TRBD1 (6 bases). Trimming removed 2 bases from V and 3 bases from J, with 16 bases in between. The CDR3 is 16 amino acids. From germline, CDR1 is MNHEY and CDR2 SVGAGI.

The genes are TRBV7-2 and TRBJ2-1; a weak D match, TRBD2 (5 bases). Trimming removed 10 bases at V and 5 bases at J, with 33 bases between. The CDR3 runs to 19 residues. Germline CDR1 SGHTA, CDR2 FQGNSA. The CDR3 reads CANNSTGFSYLSANNEQFF. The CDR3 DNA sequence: TGTGCCAACAACTCAACGGGGTTCTCTTATCTCTCTGCTAACAATGAGCAGTTCTTC.

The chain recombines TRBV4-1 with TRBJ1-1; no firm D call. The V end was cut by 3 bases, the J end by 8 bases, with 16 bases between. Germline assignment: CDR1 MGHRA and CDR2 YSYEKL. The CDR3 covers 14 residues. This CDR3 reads CASSHSSPTTEAFF. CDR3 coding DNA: TGCGCCAGCAGCCACTCCTCTCCGACAACCGAAGCTTTCTTT.

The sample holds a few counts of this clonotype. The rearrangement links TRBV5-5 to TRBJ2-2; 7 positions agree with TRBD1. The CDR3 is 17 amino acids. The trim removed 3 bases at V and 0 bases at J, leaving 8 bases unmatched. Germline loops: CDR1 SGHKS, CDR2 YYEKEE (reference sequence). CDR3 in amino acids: CASSSYDRVPNTGELFF. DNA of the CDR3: TGTGCCAGCAGCTCCTACGACAGGGTCCCGAACACCGGGGAGCTGTTTTTT.

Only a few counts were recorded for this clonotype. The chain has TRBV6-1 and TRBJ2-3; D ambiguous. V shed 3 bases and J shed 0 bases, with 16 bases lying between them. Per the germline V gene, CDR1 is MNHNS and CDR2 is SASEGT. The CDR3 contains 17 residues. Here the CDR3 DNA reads TGTGCCAGCAGTGATTATCCTAAGTACACGAGCACAGATACGCAGTATTTT. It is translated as CASSDYPKYTSTDTQYF.

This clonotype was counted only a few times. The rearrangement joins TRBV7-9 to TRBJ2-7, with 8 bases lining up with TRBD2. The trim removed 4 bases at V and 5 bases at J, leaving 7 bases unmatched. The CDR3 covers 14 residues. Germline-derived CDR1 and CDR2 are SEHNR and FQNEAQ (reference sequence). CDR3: CASSSGGGLHEQYF. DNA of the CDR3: TGTGCCAGCAGCTCCGGGGGGGGGCTCCACGAGCAGTACTTC.

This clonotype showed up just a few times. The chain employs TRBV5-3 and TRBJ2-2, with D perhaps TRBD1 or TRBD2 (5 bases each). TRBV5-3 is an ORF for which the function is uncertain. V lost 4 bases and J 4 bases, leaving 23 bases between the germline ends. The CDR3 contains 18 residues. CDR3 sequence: CARSTWDDDRACTGELFF. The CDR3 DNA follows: TGTGCCAGAAGCACCTGGGACGACGACCGGGCCTGCACCGGGGAGCTGTTTTTT.

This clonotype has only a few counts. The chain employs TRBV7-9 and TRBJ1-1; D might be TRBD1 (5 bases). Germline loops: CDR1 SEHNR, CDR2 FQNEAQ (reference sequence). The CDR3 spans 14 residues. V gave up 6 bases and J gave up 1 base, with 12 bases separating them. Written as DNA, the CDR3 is TGTGCCAGCAGGTCGGGACCGACGAACACTGAAGCTTTCTTT. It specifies CASRSGPTNTEAFF.

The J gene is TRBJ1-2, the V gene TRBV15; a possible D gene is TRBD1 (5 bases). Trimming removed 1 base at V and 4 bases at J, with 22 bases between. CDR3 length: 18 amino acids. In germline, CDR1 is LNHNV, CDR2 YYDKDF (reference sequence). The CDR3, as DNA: TGTGCCACCAGCAGAGGTCCCAGGGACCCCCTCGACCGCTATGGCTACACCTTC. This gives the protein CATSRGPRDPLDRYGYTF.